Listed below are T cell receptor beta chains from one sample, sequenced in a study of Ad26.COV2.S vaccination and SARS-CoV-2 variants. Generated by immunoSEQ multiplex PCR, the TCRdb table keeps only in-frame clones and is missing some. This table has about 460,000 clones, about 88% appearing once. The specimen comprised peripheral blood, sampled in a trial of Ad26.COV2.S vaccine versus placebo. The receptors come from a person aged 18-60 years who received the Ad26.COV2.S COVID-19 vaccine or a placebo. CDR3s include the opening cysteine and the closing phenylalanine or tryptophan. Clone size is shown for a subset of rows, as once, few, many or a class of expanded clone.

j_call v_call clone_size cdr3_aa
TRBJ1-5 TRBV18 once CASSPMGQPQHF
TRBJ2-2 TRBV19 - CASRDRPNTGELFF
TRBJ1-6 TRBV27 - CASSLKRDSPLHF
TRBJ1-2 TRBV6-5 - CASRDDPNYGYTF
TRBJ2-1 TRBV27 - CASSFVSSYNEQFF
TRBJ2-2 TRBV6-5 - CASSYRGQPTGELFF
TRBJ2-2 TRBV19 - CASRGAWDTGELFF
TRBJ2-1 TRBV13 - CASSSSYSGSYNEQFF
TRBJ2-7 TRBV29-1 - CSVNAVGYEQYF
TRBJ1-3 TRBV7-6 - CASSSGGISGNTIYF
TRBJ1-2 TRBV30 - CAWITRRRGYTF
TRBJ2-1 TRBV4-1 - CASSRGLAGLGFEQFF
TRBJ2-5 TRBV30 - CAWKIQAGGETQYF
TRBJ2-5 TRBV6-5 - CASRGLTETQYF
TRBJ2-1 TRBV29-1 - CSVEDRVNEQFF
TRBJ2-1 TRBV2 - CASSDLTYNEQFF
TRBJ2-7 TRBV7-9 once CASSSPPGTGIYEQYF
TRBJ2-7 TRBV3-1/TRBV3-2 - CASSQSLQAYEQYF
TRBJ2-7 TRBV5-1 once CASSLASSDYEQYF
TRBJ2-7 TRBV28 - CASSPLAGTATYEQYF